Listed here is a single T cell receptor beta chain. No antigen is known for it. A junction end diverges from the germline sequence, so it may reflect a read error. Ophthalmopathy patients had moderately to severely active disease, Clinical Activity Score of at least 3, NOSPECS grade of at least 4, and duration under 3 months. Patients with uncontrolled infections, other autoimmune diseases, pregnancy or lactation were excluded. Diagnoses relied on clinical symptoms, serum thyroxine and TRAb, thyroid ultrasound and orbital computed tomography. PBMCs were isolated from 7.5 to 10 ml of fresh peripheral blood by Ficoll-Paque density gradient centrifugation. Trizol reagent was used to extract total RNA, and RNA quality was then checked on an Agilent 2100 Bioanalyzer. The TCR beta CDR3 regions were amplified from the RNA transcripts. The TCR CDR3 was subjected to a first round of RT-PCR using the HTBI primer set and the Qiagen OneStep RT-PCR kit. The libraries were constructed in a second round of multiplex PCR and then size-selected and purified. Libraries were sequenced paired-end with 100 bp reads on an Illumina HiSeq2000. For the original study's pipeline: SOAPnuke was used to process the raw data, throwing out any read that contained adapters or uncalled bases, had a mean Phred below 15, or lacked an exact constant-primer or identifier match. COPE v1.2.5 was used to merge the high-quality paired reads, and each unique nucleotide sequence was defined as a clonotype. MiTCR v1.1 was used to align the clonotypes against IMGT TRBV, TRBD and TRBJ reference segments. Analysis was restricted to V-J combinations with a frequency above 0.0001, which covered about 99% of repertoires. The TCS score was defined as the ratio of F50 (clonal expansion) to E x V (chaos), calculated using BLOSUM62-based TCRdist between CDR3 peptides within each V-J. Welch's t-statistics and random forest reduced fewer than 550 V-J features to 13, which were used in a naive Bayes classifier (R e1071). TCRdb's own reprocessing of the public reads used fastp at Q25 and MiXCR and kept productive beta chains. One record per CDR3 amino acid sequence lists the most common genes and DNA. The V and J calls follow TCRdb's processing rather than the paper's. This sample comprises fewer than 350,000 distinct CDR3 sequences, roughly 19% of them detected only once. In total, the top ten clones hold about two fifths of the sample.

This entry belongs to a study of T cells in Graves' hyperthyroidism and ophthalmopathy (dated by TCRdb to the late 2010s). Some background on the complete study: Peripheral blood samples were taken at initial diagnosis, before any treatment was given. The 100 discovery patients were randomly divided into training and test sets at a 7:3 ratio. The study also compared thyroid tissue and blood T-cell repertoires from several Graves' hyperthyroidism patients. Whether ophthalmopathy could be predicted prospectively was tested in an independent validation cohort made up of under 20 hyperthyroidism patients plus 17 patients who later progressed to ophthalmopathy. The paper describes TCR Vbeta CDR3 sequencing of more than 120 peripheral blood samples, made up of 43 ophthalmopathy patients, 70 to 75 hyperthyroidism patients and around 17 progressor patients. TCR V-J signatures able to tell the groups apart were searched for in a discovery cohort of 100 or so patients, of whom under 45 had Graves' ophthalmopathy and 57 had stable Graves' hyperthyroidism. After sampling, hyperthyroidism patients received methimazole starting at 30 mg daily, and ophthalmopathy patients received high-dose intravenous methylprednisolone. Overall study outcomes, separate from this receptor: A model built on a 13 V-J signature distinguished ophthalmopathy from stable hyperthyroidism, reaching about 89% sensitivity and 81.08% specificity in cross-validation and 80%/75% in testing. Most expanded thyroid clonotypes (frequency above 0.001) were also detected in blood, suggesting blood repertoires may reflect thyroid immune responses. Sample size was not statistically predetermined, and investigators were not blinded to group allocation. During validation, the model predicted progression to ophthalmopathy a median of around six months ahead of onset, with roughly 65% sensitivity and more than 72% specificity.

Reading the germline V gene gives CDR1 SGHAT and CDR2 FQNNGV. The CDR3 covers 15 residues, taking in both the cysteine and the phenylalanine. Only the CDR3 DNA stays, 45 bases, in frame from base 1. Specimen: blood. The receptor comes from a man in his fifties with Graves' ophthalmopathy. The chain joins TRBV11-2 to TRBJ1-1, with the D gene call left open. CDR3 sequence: CVSSQDMGRNTEAFF. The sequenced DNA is TGTGTCAGCAGCCAAGATATGGGCCGGAACACTGAAGCTTTCTTT. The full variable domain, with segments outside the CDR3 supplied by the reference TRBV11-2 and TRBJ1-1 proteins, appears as EAGVAQSPRYKIIEKRQSVAFWCNPISGHATLYWYQQILGQGPKLLIQFQNNGVVDDSQLPKDRFSAERLKGVDSTLKIQPAKLEDSAVYLCVSSQDMGRNTEAFFGQGTRLTVV.